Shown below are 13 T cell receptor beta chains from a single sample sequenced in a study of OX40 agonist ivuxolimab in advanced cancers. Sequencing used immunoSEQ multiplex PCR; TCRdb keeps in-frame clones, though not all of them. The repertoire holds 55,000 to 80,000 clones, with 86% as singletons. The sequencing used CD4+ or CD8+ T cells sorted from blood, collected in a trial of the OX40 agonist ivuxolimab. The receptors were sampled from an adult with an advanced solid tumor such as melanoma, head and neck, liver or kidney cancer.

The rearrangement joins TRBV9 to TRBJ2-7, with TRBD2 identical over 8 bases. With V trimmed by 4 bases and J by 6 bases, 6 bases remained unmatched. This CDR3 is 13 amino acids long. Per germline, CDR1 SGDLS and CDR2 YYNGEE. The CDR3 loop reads CASSPGAGGEQYF. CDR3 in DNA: TGTGCCAGCAGCCCCGGGGCGGGGGGCGAGCAGTACTTC.

CDR3 sequence (DNA): TGTGCCAGCAGTTTAAACAGGGTGAACACTGAAGCTTTCTTT. Translation: CASSLNRVNTEAFF. J is TRBJ1-1 and V is TRBV27; D is perhaps TRBD1 (6 bases). This CDR3 has 14 residues. Germline assignment: CDR1 MNHEY and CDR2 SMNVEV (reference sequence). V was cut by 2 bases and J by 0 bases, with 7 bases left in between.

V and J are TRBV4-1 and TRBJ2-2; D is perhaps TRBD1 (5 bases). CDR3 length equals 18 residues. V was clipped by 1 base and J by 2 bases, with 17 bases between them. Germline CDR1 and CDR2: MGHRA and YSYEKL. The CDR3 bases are TGCGCCAGCAGCCAAGGGGCGAACAGGAGATATAACACCGGGGAGCTGTTTTTT. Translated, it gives CASSQGANRRYNTGELFF.

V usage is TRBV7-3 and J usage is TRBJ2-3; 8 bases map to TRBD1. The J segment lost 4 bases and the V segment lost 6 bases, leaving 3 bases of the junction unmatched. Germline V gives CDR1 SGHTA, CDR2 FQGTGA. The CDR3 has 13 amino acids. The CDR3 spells CASRGTGSDTQYF. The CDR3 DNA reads TGTGCCAGCAGAGGGACAGGATCAGATACGCAGTATTTT.

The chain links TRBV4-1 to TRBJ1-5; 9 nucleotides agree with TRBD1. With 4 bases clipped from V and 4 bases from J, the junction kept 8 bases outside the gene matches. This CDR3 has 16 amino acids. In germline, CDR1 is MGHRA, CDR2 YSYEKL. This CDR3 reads CASSPSGQGTNQPQHF. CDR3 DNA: TGCGCCAGCAGCCCCTCGGGACAGGGAACAAATCAGCCCCAGCATTTT.

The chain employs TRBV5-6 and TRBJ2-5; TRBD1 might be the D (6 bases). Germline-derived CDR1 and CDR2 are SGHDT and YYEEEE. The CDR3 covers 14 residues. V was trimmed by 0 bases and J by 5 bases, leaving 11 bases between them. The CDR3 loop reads CASSLAAGVETQYF. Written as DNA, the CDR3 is TGTGCCAGCAGCTTGGCCGCAGGGGTGGAGACCCAGTACTTC.

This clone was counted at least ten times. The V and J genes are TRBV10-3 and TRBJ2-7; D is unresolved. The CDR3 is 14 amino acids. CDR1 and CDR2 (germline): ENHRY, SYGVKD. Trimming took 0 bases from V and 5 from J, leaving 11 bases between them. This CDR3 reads CAISESKSGHEQYF. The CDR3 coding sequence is TGTGCCATCAGTGAGTCGAAAAGTGGGCACGAGCAGTACTTC.

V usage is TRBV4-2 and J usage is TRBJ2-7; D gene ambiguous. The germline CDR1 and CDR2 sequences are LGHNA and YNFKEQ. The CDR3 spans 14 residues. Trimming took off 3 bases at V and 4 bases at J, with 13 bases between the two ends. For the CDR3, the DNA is TGTGCCAGCAGCCATGCCGGAGATGGGTACGAGCAGTACTTC. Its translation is CASSHAGDGYEQYF.

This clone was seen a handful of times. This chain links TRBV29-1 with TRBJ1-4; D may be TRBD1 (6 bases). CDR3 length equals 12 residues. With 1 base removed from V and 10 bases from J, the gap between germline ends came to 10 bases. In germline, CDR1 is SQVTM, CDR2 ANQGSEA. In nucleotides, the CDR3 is TGCAGCGTTGAAGGACAGGCCGGAAAACTGTTTTTT. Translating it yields CSVEGQAGKLFF.

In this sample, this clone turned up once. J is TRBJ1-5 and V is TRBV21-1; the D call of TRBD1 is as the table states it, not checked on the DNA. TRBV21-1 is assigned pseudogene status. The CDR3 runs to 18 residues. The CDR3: CASSKATEAGDPDQPQHF. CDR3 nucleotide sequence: TGTGCCAGCAGCAAAGCAACAGAGGCAGGGGATCCGGATCAGCCCCAGCATTTT.

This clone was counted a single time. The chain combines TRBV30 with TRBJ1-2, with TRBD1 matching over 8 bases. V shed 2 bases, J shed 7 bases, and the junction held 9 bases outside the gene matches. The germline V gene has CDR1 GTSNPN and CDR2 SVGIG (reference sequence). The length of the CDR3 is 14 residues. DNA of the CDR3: TGTGCCTGGAGTCGGCCAGGGGGCTCGGGTGGCTACACCTTC. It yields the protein CAWSRPGGSGGYTF.

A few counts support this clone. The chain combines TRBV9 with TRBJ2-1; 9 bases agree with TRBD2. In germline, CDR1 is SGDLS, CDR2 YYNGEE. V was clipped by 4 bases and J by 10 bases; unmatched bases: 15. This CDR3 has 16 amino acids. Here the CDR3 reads CASSPRGAGGRREQFF. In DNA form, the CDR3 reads TGTGCCAGCAGCCCCCGGGGGGCGGGGGGGCGTCGCGAGCAGTTCTTC.

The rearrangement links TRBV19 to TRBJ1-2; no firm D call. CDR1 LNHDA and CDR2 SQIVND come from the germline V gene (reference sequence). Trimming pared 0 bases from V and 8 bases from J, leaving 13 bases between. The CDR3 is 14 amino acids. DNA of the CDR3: TGTGCCAGTAGTATAGATCGGTTGGATCGGGGCTACACCTTC. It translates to CASSIDRLDRGYTF.